A single sample gave rise to the 23 T cell receptor beta chains below, sequenced in a study of identifying expanded T cells in peripheral blood. The method was immunoSEQ multiplex PCR; TCRdb's version includes in-frame clones alone and lacks a portion of them. There are over 90,000 clones in the sample; roughly 86% occur only once, and about 6% lies in the top ten. The specimen was blood. The receptor source for this set is a person between 18 and 75 years old in good health.

This chain uses TRBV29-1 with TRBJ1-2; 9 nucleotides line up with TRBD1. V lost 0 bases to trimming and J lost 7 bases; unmatched junction nucleotides: 15. Germline-derived CDR1 and CDR2 are SQVTM and ANQGSEA. This CDR3 region has 17 residues. CDR3 protein: CSVEDLTIDRGVSGYTF. CDR3 DNA: TGCAGCGTTGAAGACCTAACTATCGACAGGGGGGTGAGTGGCTACACCTTC.

The rearrangement links TRBV6-1 to TRBJ1-5, with D possibly matching TRBD1 (6 bases). This CDR3 spans 15 amino acids. Trimming shortened V by 5 bases and J by 7 bases, and 18 bases separated the two germline ends. Germline V lookup: CDR1 MNHNS, CDR2 SASEGT. CDR3 DNA sequence: TGTGCCAGCAGTACAGACGGACAGCTCTGGCAGCCCCAGCATTTT. This sequence encodes CASSTDGQLWQPQHF.

The chain employs TRBV18 and TRBJ1-4, with TRBD1 matching over 7 bases. This CDR3 is built from 15 residues. Germline loops: CDR1 KGHSH, CDR2 LQKENI. V was pared by 2 bases and J by 3 bases, with 3 bases of the junction left unmatched. CDR3 amino acids: CASSPDREANEKLFF. For the CDR3, the DNA is TGTGCCAGCTCACCAGACAGGGAGGCTAATGAAAAACTGTTTTTT.

The chain joins TRBV12-5 to TRBJ1-2, with D unclear. V was cut by 6 bases and J by 7 bases, with 15 bases left in between. CDR3 length equals 13 residues. CDR1 is LGHNT and CDR2 is FRNRAP in the germline V gene. CDR3 loop: CASGDVTGGGYTF. The CDR3 DNA follows: TGTGCTAGTGGCGACGTCACCGGCGGTGGCTACACCTTC.

The V and J genes are TRBV2 and TRBJ2-5; no reliable D call. V was clipped by 7 bases and J by 5 bases, with 14 bases between them. Germline CDR1 reads SNHLY; CDR2 reads FYNNEI. CDR3 length: 13 residues. The CDR3 nucleotides read TGTGCCAGCATGGGCGGCGGAAGGGAGACCCAGTACTTC. Encoded protein: CASMGGGRETQYF.

The CDR3 region has the DNA TGTGCCAGTAGGAACTACAGGGGGTCGAACACTGAAGCTTTCTTT. This gives the protein CASRNYRGSNTEAFF. The chain has TRBV19 and TRBJ1-1; TRBD1 matches at 8 bases. The CDR3 runs 15 residues. The V segment lost 6 bases and the J segment 1 base; nucleotides outside the gene matches: 7. CDR1 and CDR2 (germline): LNHDA, SQIVND (reference sequence).

The chain is built from TRBV7-9 and TRBJ1-4, with D maybe TRBD1 (5 bases). The germline gives CDR1 SEHNR, CDR2 FQNEAQ (reference sequence). This CDR3 is built from 16 residues. The V end was cut by 0 bases, the J end by 0 bases, with 8 bases between. CDR3 loop: CASSLAQGATNEKLFF. In DNA form, the CDR3 reads TGTGCCAGCAGCTTAGCTCAGGGAGCAACTAATGAAAAACTGTTTTTT.

V and J are TRBV7-6 and TRBJ2-1; 16 bases line up with TRBD2. There are 19 residues in the CDR3. The germline gives CDR1 SGHVS, CDR2 FNYEAQ. Unmatched junction bases numbered 7, after V lost 5 bases and J lost 0 bases. As DNA, the CDR3 is TGTGCCAGCAGCGCAACCGGGACTAGCGGGAGGGGCTCCTACAATGAGCAGTTCTTC. The encoded protein is CASSATGTSGRGSYNEQFF.

The chain combines TRBV21-1 with TRBJ2-5. TRBV21-1 is an annotated pseudogene. The CDR3 totals 11 residues. The CDR3 nucleotides are TGTGCCAGCACCCCCCAAGAGACCCAGTACTTC. Its translation: CASTPQETQYF.

This chain uses TRBV7-3 with TRBJ2-2; TRBD2 is a possible D gene (7 bases). V was trimmed by 2 bases and J by 5 bases, leaving 15 bases between them. The CDR3 covers 16 residues. Germline lookup yields CDR1 SGHTA and CDR2 FQGTGA. In nucleotides, the CDR3 is TGTGCCAGCAGCTTATGGGCGGGGGCCCCTACCGGGGAGCTGTTTTTT. It is translated as CASSLWAGAPTGELFF.

The V and J genes are TRBV18 and TRBJ1-4; D not certain. The germline V and J ends were trimmed by 3 bases and 4 bases, with 6 bases remaining between them. The CDR3 has 13 residues. CDR1 and CDR2 (germline): KGHSH, LQKENI. The CDR3: CASSPGINEKLFF. CDR3 coding DNA: TGTGCCAGCTCACCGGGGATTAATGAAAAACTGTTTTTT.

This clone was recorded once. The chain combines TRBV18 with TRBJ1-1, with D hard to call. Between the trimmed V and J ends, which lost 3 bases and 1 base, there was a span of 9 bases. CDR1 and CDR2 (germline): KGHSH, LQKENI. This CDR3 is built from 14 residues. The CDR3 DNA reads as TGTGCCAGCTCACCCGGGCAGGAGAACACTGAAGCTTTCTTT. It yields the protein CASSPGQENTEAFF.

As for this clone: Other DNA sequences within the sample encode an identical CDR3. The V gene is TRBV19, the J gene TRBJ1-5; D gene ambiguous. CDR3 length: 14 amino acids. Germline-derived CDR1 and CDR2 are LNHDA and SQIVND (reference sequence). V shed 2 bases and J shed 2 bases, with 7 bases lying between them. In DNA, the CDR3 is TGTGCCAGTAGTATAAGAAGGGGCAATCAGCCCCAGCATTTT. Translated: CASSIRRGNQPQHF.

The V call is TRBV15, the J call TRBJ2-7, with 8 positions matching TRBD1. The V segment lost 0 bases and the J segment 6 bases; nucleotides outside the gene matches: 10. The CDR3 length is 16 residues. Germline CDR1 and CDR2: LNHNV and YYDKDF (reference sequence). The CDR3 loop is CATSRDPGQGRSEQYF. The CDR3, as DNA: TGTGCCACCAGCAGAGATCCCGGACAGGGTAGGAGCGAGCAGTACTTC.

The V call is TRBV29-1, the J call TRBJ1-1; maybe TRBD1 (5 bases). The length of the CDR3 is 13 residues. Per germline, CDR1 SQVTM and CDR2 ANQGSEA. With 8 bases removed from V and 1 base from J, the gap between germline ends came to 14 bases. The CDR3 region is CSTTGGRNTEAFF. Here the CDR3 DNA reads TGCAGCACCACGGGGGGACGGAACACTGAAGCTTTCTTT.

CDR3 protein: CASSSGEETQYF. As DNA, the CDR3 is TGTGCCAGCAGTTCTGGAGAAGAGACCCAGTACTTC. The chain has TRBV6-6 and TRBJ2-5, with D uncertain. There are 12 residues in the CDR3. V lost 4 bases, J lost 3 bases, and 6 bases lay in between. The germline V gene has CDR1 MNHNY and CDR2 SVGAGI (reference sequence).

V and J are TRBV19 and TRBJ1-2; D unresolved. The V gene lost 3 bases and the J gene lost 5 bases, with 10 bases spanning the gap. The CDR3 covers 13 residues. Germline loops: CDR1 LNHDA, CDR2 SQIVND (reference sequence). CDR3 nucleotide sequence: TGTGCCAGTAGTATGGATTCGGGTTATGGCTACACCTTC. It encodes CASSMDSGYGYTF.

The V and J genes are TRBV19 and TRBJ2-1; either TRBD1 or TRBD2 may supply D (6 bases each). CDR3 length: 16 amino acids. V was shortened by 6 bases and J by 0 bases, with 15 bases between the two germline ends. The germline V gene encodes CDR1 LNHDA and CDR2 SQIVND (reference sequence). In DNA, the CDR3 is TGTGCCAGTAGGTCATTAGAGGGGGGCTCCTACAATGAGCAGTTCTTC. It encodes CASRSLEGGSYNEQFF.

The chain carries TRBV30 and TRBJ2-1, with TRBD2 matching 9 bases. Germline-derived CDR1 and CDR2 are GTSNPN and SVGIG (reference sequence). This CDR3 is built from 15 residues. V dropped 0 bases and J dropped 5; count of bases not matched to a gene: 5. CDR3 sequence reads: CAWSVGLAGHNEQFF. As DNA, the CDR3 is TGTGCCTGGAGTGTAGGGCTAGCGGGACACAATGAGCAGTTCTTC.

The chain is built from TRBV10-3 and TRBJ2-3, with a weak D call TRBD1 (6 bases). Between the trimmed V and J ends, which lost 0 bases and 9 bases, there was a span of 10 bases. The CDR3 is made up of 13 amino acids. Germline-derived CDR1 and CDR2 are ENHRY and SYGVKD. This CDR3 reads CAISESAGVTQYF. For the CDR3, the DNA is TGTGCCATCAGTGAGTCTGCAGGGGTCACGCAGTATTTT.

The rearrangement uses TRBV11-3 and TRBJ2-1; 8 bases align to TRBD2. Germline V gene data show CDR1 as SGHNT and CDR2 as YENEEA. CDR3 length: 16 amino acids. J lost 5 bases, V lost 5 bases, and 11 bases had no gene match. CDR3 sequence reads: CASSRVGLAINNEQFF. The CDR3 DNA reads TGTGCCAGCAGCCGAGTAGGACTAGCCATAAACAATGAGCAGTTCTTC.

The chain has TRBV19 and TRBJ1-4; 9 positions agree with TRBD1. Trimming at V came to 3 bases and at J to 6 bases, leaving 2 bases not matched to a gene. Germline V gene data show CDR1 as LNHDA and CDR2 as SQIVND (reference sequence). The CDR3 has 14 amino acids. As DNA, the CDR3 is TGTGCCAGTAGTATTGGACAGGGGTATGAAAAACTGTTTTTT. It yields the protein CASSIGQGYEKLFF.

V gene TRBV4-1 combines with J gene TRBJ1-2; D is possibly TRBD1 (5 bases). V was cut by 1 base and J by 1 base, with 16 bases left in between. This CDR3 is 17 amino acids long. Germline values: CDR1 MGHRA, CDR2 YSYEKL. CDR3 bases: TGCGCCAGCAGCCAAGCTCCATCAGGGTCAGGTAACTATGGCTACACCTTC. Its translation is CASSQAPSGSGNYGYTF.